The 23 T cell receptor beta chains below come from one sample, sequenced in a study of blood T cell repertoires in COVID-19. Profiled with immunoSEQ multiplex PCR; TCRdb holds only in-frame clones, not every one. The top ten clones hold approximately 12% of a sample with 270,000 or so clones, approximately 87% of them seen once. Sequencing input: peripheral blood. All receptors come from a woman between 25 and 40 years old with COVID-19, enrolled during active disease.

The rearrangement joins TRBV9 to TRBJ1-6, with 8 bases fitting TRBD1. Trimming at V came to 3 bases and at J to 6 bases, leaving 2 bases not matched to a gene. The CDR3 has 14 amino acids. Germline V lookup: CDR1 SGDLS, CDR2 YYNGEE. CDR3 loop: CASSGGQGNSPLHF. In nucleotides, the CDR3 is TGTGCCAGCAGCGGAGGACAGGGTAATTCACCCCTCCACTTT.

V is TRBV27 and J is TRBJ1-6, with D hard to call. The CDR3 totals 13 residues. Per the germline V gene, CDR1 is MNHEY and CDR2 is SMNVEV (reference sequence). V shed 3 bases and J shed 9 bases, with 9 bases lying between them. The CDR3 region has the DNA TGTGCCAGCAGTTTTAGTCGTTCTTCACCCCTCCACTTT. It is translated as CASSFSRSSPLHF.

The chain combines TRBV19 with TRBJ1-2, with a weak D call TRBD1 (6 bases). V dropped 7 bases and J dropped 4 bases, with 13 bases sitting between them. Germline assignment: CDR1 LNHDA and CDR2 SQIVND (reference sequence). The CDR3 consists of 13 residues. The CDR3 DNA is TGTGCCAGTACCCTAGGGGGTCTCTATGGCTACACCTTC. Residues: CASTLGGLYGYTF.

Only a few counts were recorded for this clone. The chain links TRBV18 to TRBJ2-1, with D possibly matching TRBD2 (7 bases). Germline V lookup: CDR1 KGHSH, CDR2 LQKENI. Trimming left V 0 bases short and J 6 bases short, with 15 bases between. This CDR3 has 16 residues. The chain's CDR3 is CASSPPARGARNEQFF. CDR3 sequence (DNA): TGTGCCAGCTCACCACCCGCTCGGGGGGCCCGCAATGAGCAGTTCTTC.

This chain uses TRBV15 with TRBJ2-7; tentatively, D is TRBD2 (5 bases). Germline CDR1 reads LNHNV; CDR2 reads YYDKDF (reference sequence). CDR3 length: 17 residues. V lost 5 bases and J 7 bases, leaving 27 bases between the germline ends. The CDR3 is CATSLPSWTLEGGEQYF. DNA for the CDR3: TGTGCCACCAGCCTACCATCCTGGACTCTTGAGGGTGGGGAGCAGTACTTC.

The V gene is TRBV6-5, the J gene TRBJ2-7, with 8 positions matching TRBD2. V trimming: 5 bases; J trimming: 3 bases; junction bases outside the gene matches: 12. The CDR3 is made up of 16 amino acids. The germline V gene has CDR1 MNHEY and CDR2 SVGAGI. In DNA, the CDR3 is TGTGCCAGCAGTAACTTCGGGGGGGGGAGGAGCTACGAGCAGTACTTC. Its translation is CASSNFGGGRSYEQYF.

The rearrangement links TRBV3-1 (or the pseudogene TRBV3-2) to TRBJ2-1; 8 bases are shared with TRBD2. The CDR3 has 17 amino acids. Germline-derived CDR1 and CDR2 are LGHDT and YNNKEL (reference sequence). V shed 4 bases, J shed 4 bases, and the junction held 12 bases outside the gene matches. The CDR3: CASSLTTQVAGYNEQFF. CDR3 bases: TGTGCCAGCAGCCTTACAACGCAGGTAGCGGGGTACAATGAGCAGTTCTTC.

This clone was seen more than once but under ten times. This chain uses TRBV18 with TRBJ1-3, with D possibly matching TRBD1 (6 bases). Germline lookup yields CDR1 KGHSH and CDR2 LQKENI. The CDR3 sequence is 16 residues long. V was pared by 3 bases and J by 2 bases, with 14 bases between. This CDR3 is CASSPQGIFAGNTIYF. The CDR3 bases are TGTGCCAGCTCACCTCAGGGGATCTTCGCTGGAAACACCATATATTTT.

The chain joins TRBV30 to TRBJ1-2; TRBD1 is a possible D gene (6 bases). The ends were cut back, 5 bases at V and 11 bases at J, with 12 bases in the middle. Germline loops: CDR1 GTSNPN, CDR2 SVGIG (reference sequence). There are 10 residues in the CDR3. CDR3 in amino acids: CAWEDSGYTF. The CDR3 bases are TGTGCCTGGGAGGACAGCGGTTACACCTTC.

The rearrangement links TRBV5-4 to TRBJ1-2, with a tentative D call TRBD1 (5 bases). Trimming shortened V by 2 bases and J by 4 bases, and 12 bases separated the two germline ends. Germline CDR1 reads SGHNT; CDR2 reads YYREEE (reference sequence). The CDR3 totals 14 residues. The CDR3: CASSFPGAFYGYTF. CDR3 sequence (DNA): TGTGCCAGCAGCTTCCCTGGGGCCTTCTATGGCTACACCTTC.

The chain is built from TRBV11-2 and TRBJ1-4; TRBD1 might be the D (6 bases). Trimming stripped 3 bases from V and 3 bases from J, with 8 bases between. This CDR3 has 14 residues. Germline lookup yields CDR1 SGHAT and CDR2 FQNNGV. DNA for the CDR3: TGTGCCAGCAGCTTCGGGGGGCCTAATGAAAAACTGTTTTTT. Translating it yields CASSFGGPNEKLFF.

The chain links TRBV4-1 to TRBJ2-1; D is ambiguous. Trimming removed 2 bases from V and 9 bases from J, with 11 bases in between. CDR3 length: 13 residues. CDR1 is MGHRA, CDR2 YSYEKL, per germline. CDR3 sequence reads: CASSQKKPGEQFF. DNA for the CDR3: TGCGCCAGCAGCCAAAAAAAACCGGGTGAGCAGTTCTTC.

This clone has a count of ten or more. A junction boundary mismatches the germline segment, possibly from a read error. The chain recombines TRBV5-1 with TRBJ1-5; D not certain. The CDR3 contains 13 residues. Germline loops: CDR1 SGHRS, CDR2 YFSETQ. CDR3 in amino acids: CASSLAVGEPQHF. The CDR3 DNA follows: TGCGCCAGCAGCTTGGCCGTCGGGGAGCCACAGCATTTT.

The rearrangement uses TRBV6-4 and TRBJ2-1; 11 nucleotides agree with TRBD2. Germline V lookup: CDR1 MRHNA, CDR2 SNTAGT. The V segment lost 9 bases and the J segment 12 bases; nucleotides outside the gene matches: 13. This CDR3 has 14 amino acids. CDR3 coding DNA: TGTGCCAGTAACGACCGACTAGCGGGGCCTCGGCAGTTCTTC. Amino acid sequence: CASNDRLAGPRQFF.

The J gene is TRBJ1-1, the V gene TRBV20-1, with a tentative D call TRBD1 (5 bases). V was shortened by 5 bases and J by 6 bases, with 10 bases between the two germline ends. In germline, CDR1 is DFQATT, CDR2 SNEGSKA (reference sequence). The CDR3 is 11 amino acids. The CDR3 protein is CSADRIPEAFF. DNA for the CDR3: TGCAGTGCTGACAGAATCCCTGAAGCTTTCTTT.

The CDR3 nucleotides are TGTGCCAGCAGTGACCCGACGGGGGGCGATTATGGCTACACCTTC. This codes for CASSDPTGGDYGYTF. The chain employs TRBV6-4 and TRBJ1-2, with D possibly TRBD1 on 6 matching bases. Germline-derived CDR1 and CDR2 are MRHNA and SNTAGT. The CDR3 loop spans 15 amino acids. Deletions cut 2 bases from V and 5 bases from J, with 15 bases between.

The table lists this clone with a count of one. The CDR3 is CASSLGRDRSSYNEQFF. In DNA form, the CDR3 reads TGTGCCAGCAGCTTAGGAAGGGACAGAAGCTCCTACAATGAGCAGTTCTTC. The chain is built from TRBV11-3 and TRBJ2-1; TRBD1 aligns across 7 bases. The CDR3 runs to 17 residues. The germline V gene encodes CDR1 SGHNT and CDR2 YENEEA. The trim removed 1 base at V and 0 bases at J, leaving 6 bases unmatched.

The J gene is TRBJ1-5, the V gene TRBV27; a weak D match, TRBD1 (6 bases). This CDR3 is built from 16 residues. V lost 6 bases to trimming and J lost 1 base, with 16 bases between them. The germline V gene encodes CDR1 MNHEY and CDR2 SMNVEV (reference sequence). For the CDR3, the DNA is TGTGCCAGCAGAGAACAGGCAGGGGTAAGCAATCAGCCCCAGCATTTT. This gives the protein CASREQAGVSNQPQHF.

This clone has a single count. This sequence joins TRBV4-1 and TRBJ2-1; 9 bases line up with TRBD2. The CDR3 length is 17 residues. Germline trimming cut 2 bases from V and 8 bases from J; bases unmatched to any gene: 13. Germline V gene sequence: CDR1 MGHRA, CDR2 YSYEKL. The CDR3 spells CASSQLTAGLALHEQFF. The DNA of the CDR3 is TGCGCCAGCAGCCAACTTACTGCGGGACTAGCTCTCCATGAGCAGTTCTTC.

The rearrangement joins TRBV18 to TRBJ1-3; D gene unclear. V lost 0 bases and J 9 bases, leaving 18 bases between the germline ends. This CDR3 has 16 residues. CDR1 and CDR2 (germline): KGHSH, LQKENI. CDR3: CASSPPPGRGYSTIYF. The CDR3 DNA is TGTGCCAGCTCACCACCCCCCGGTCGCGGCTATTCCACCATATATTTT.

This clone has just a few counts. The chain is built from TRBV5-7 and TRBJ2-2; tentatively, D is TRBD2 (7 bases). TRBV5-7 is marked as an open reading frame, function uncertain. Between the trimmed V and J ends, which lost 7 bases and 6 bases, there was a span of 13 bases. The CDR3 spans 13 residues. The CDR3 is CASPSGGSGELFF. Here the CDR3 DNA reads TGTGCCAGCCCGTCGGGGGGCTCCGGGGAGCTGTTTTTT.

This chain links TRBV15 with TRBJ1-3; D unresolved. This CDR3 contains 15 residues. V was clipped by 0 bases and J by 3 bases, with 9 bases between them. The germline CDR1 and CDR2 sequences are LNHNV and YYDKDF (reference sequence). The CDR3 protein is CATSRDRHDGNTIYF. The CDR3 nucleotides read TGTGCCACCAGCAGAGATCGACACGATGGAAACACCATATATTTT.

A word on this clone: Its ends do not fully match the called genes, so a read error is possible. The genes are TRBV6-1 and TRBJ1-2; no clear D. The CDR3 extends over 15 amino acids. Germline V CDR1 and CDR2: MNHNS, SASEGT. The DNA for the CDR3 is TGTACCAGCAGTGAAACCCCAGAGGTGTACTATGGCTACACCTTC. Translation gives CTSSETPEVYYGYTF.